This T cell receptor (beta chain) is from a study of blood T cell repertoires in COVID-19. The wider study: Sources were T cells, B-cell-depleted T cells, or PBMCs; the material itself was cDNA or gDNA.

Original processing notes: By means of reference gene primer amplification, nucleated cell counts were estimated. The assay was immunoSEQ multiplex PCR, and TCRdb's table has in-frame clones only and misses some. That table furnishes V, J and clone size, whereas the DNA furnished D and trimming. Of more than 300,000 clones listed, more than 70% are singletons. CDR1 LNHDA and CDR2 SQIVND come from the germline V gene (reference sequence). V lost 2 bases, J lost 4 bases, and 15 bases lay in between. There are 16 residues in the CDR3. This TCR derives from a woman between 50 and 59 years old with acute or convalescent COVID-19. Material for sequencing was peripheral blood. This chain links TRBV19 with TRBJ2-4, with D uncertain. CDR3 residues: CASSIIETGSKNIQYF. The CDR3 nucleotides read TGTGCCAGTAGTATAATCGAGACCGGGTCAAAAAACATTCAGTACTTC.